These 4 T cell receptor beta chains were all obtained from the same sample, sequenced in a study of cytomegalovirus exposure and HLA in healthy donors. Use of 60 Vbeta and 13 Jbeta primers characterized the PCR. The protocol was immunoSEQ multiplex PCR, while the TCRdb copy is restricted to in-frame clones and leaves out a portion. This repertoire shows some 170,000 clones, over 65% found once; its top ten account for approximately 3.7%. The sequencing input was PBMCs. The receptor set was obtained from a woman aged 60-75 years in good health and CMV-seropositive.

V and J are TRBV18 and TRBJ2-7; 11 bases are a match to TRBD1. The CDR3 is made up of 15 amino acids. The ends lost 6 bases at V and 2 bases at J; junction bases unmatched: 6. The germline CDR1 and CDR2 sequences are KGHSH and LQKENI. The CDR3: CASSPGTGGTYEQYF. CDR3 coding DNA: TGTGCCAGCTCCCCGGGGACAGGGGGTACCTACGAGCAGTACTTC.

CDR3 residues: CASSPRDRYYGYTF. The CDR3 nucleotides are TGTGCCAGCAGCCCTCGGGACAGATACTATGGCTACACCTTC. The rearrangement joins TRBV5-4 to TRBJ1-2; 7 nucleotides line up with TRBD1. The germline V gene encodes CDR1 SGHNT and CDR2 YYREEE (reference sequence). There are 14 residues in the CDR3. V shed 4 bases and J 3 bases; nucleotides not matched to a gene: 6.

The chain links TRBV6-1 to TRBJ2-5; the D is unclear. The better agreement between TRBJ2-7 and the DNA end casts doubt on the J call. The CDR3 totals 15 residues. Germline CDR1 is MNHNS and CDR2 is SASEGT. The CDR3 here is CASSEERGKVGEQYF. In DNA form, the CDR3 reads TGTGCCAGCAGTGAAGAGCGTGGTAAGGTTGGCGAGCAGTACTTC.

This sequence joins TRBV5-6 and TRBJ1-3; D remains ambiguous. Trimming took off 0 bases at V and 7 bases at J, with 14 bases between the two ends. Germline CDR1 reads SGHDT; CDR2 reads YYEEEE. This CDR3 is built from 15 residues. CDR3 nucleotide sequence: TGTGCCAGCAGCTTGGTCGGGCCGGGGAGGAACACCATATATTTT. Its translation: CASSLVGPGRNTIYF.